This T cell receptor beta chain was found in a study of blood T cell repertoires in COVID-19. Study-wide context: There were acute and convalescent COVID-19 samples, and they came from the United States, Italy and Spain. T cells, B-cell-depleted T cells, or PBMCs supplied cDNA or gDNA.

Under the authors' procedure: Amplification of reference gene primers provided the estimated nucleated cell counts. The table came from immunoSEQ multiplex PCR; TCRdb's copy has only in-frame clones and leaves some out. That table is the source of V, J and clone size, and D and trimming were worked out from the DNA. In the table there are roughly 230,000 clones, 82% of which are singletons. The CDR3 runs 15 residues. V was clipped by 4 bases and J by 4 bases; unmatched bases: 8. Germline values: CDR1 MGHRA, CDR2 YSYEKL. The chain carries TRBV4-1 and TRBJ1-2; 8 bases are shared with TRBD1. Sequenced sample: peripheral blood. The source is a woman at least 80 years old with acute or convalescent COVID-19. The chain's CDR3 is CASSRPETGVYGYTF. CDR3 DNA sequence: TGCGCCAGCAGCCGTCCGGAGACAGGGGTCTATGGCTACACCTTC.